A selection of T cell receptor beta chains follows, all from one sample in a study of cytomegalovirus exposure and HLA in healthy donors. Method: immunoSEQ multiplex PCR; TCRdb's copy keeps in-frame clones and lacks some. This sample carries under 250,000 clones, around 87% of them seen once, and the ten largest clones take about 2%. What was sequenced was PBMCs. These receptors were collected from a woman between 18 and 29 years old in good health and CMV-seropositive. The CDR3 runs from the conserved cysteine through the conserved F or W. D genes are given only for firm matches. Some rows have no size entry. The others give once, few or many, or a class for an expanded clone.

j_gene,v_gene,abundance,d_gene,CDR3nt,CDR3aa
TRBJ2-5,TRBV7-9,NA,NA,TGTGCCAGCAGCTTGTCAGAAGAGACCCAGTACTTC,CASSLSEETQYF
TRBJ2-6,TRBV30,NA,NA,TGTGCCTGGAGAAGAGGGCAGTCCGGGGCCAACGTCCTGACTTTC,CAWRRGQSGANVLTF
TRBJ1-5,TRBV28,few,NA,TGTGCCAGCGGCAAATATTGGGACTCCCTCGGCAATCAGCCCCAGCATTTT,CASGKYWDSLGNQPQHF
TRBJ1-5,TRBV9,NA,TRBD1,TGTGCCAGCAGCGCACATGGGACAGCTAATCAGCCCCAGCATTTT,CASSAHGTANQPQHF
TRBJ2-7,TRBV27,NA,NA,TGTGCCAGCAGTTACGGGACACTGGGAACATACGAGCAGTACTTC,CASSYGTLGTYEQYF
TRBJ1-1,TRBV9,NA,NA,TGTGCCAGCAGCGCCGGAGGTTGGCGGAACACTGAAGCTTTCTTT,CASSAGGWRNTEAFF
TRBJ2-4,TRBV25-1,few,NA,TGTGCCAGCAGTGAATCCGGCCAGGGGTTAGCCAAAAACATTCAGTACTTC,CASSESGQGLAKNIQYF
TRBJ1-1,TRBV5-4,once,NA,TGTGCCAGCAGCTTCATTTCCGGGAACACTGAAGCTTTCTTT,CASSFISGNTEAFF
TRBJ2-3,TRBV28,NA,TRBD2,TGTGCCAGCAGTCCTAGCGGGCGGAACCAACGGGATACGCAGTATTTT,CASSPSGRNQRDTQYF
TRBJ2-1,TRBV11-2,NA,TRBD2,TGTGCCAGCAGCTTAGGGACGACTAGCGGCGAGCAGTTCTTC,CASSLGTTSGEQFF
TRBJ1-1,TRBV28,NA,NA,TGTGCCAGCTCGGTCTGGGGCAACACTGAAGCTTTCTTT,CASSVWGNTEAFF
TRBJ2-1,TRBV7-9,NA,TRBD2,TGTGCCAGCAGCTTAGCGTCCCTCCGGGCGGGAGGGTACAATGAGCAGTTCTTC,CASSLASLRAGGYNEQFF
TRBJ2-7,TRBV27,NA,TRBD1,TGTGCCAGCAGTTTGCAGGGGGCCTACGAGCAGTACTTC,CASSLQGAYEQYF
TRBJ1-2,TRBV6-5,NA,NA,TGTGCCAGCAGTTATGAGACAAACTATGGCTACACCTTC,CASSYETNYGYTF
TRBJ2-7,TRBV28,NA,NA,TGTGCCAGCAGTTTGGTGTCAGACTACGAGCAGTACTTC,CASSLVSDYEQYF
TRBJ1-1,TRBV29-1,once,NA,TGCAGCGTATCACTGGAATTTGATAACCGGGACATCAAATCCAGGACTGAAGCTTTCTTT,CSVSLEFDNRDIKSRTEAFF
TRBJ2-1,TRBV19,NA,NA,TGTGCCAGTAGTGCCACAGGGAGTAACAATGAGCAGTTCTTC,CASSATGSNNEQFF
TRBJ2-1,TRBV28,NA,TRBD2,TGTGCCAGCGTTTCCCCGGGGGGGGGCTCTCCCAATGAGCAGTTCTTC,CASVSPGGGSPNEQFF
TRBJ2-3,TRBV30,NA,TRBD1,TGTGCCTGTTTACAGGGGGCGGGTGTGAATACGCAGTATTTT,CACLQGAGVNTQYF
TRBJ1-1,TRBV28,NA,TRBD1,TGTGCCACCCACCTTCGACAGGGAAGTGAAGCTTTCTTT,CATHLRQGSEAFF
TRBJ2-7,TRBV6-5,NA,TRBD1,TGTGCCAGCAGTCTTTTCCGACAGGGTATACACGAGCAGTACTTC,CASSLFRQGIHEQYF
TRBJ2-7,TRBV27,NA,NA,TGTGCCAGCAGCCTAGGTAGCGAGCAGTACTTC,CASSLGSEQYF
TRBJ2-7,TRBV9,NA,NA,TGTGCCAGCAGCGGGGAGAGGCAGTACTTC,CASSGERQYF
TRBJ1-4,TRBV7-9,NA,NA,TGTGCCAGCGGGAAAGGGAGGGGAGCTACTAATGAAAAACTGTTTTTT,CASGKGRGATNEKLFF
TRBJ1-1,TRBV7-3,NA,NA,TGTGCCAGCAGCTCCCACCGTACAGGGGAAGCTTTCTTT,CASSSHRTGEAFF
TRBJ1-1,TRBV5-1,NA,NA,TGCGCCAGCAGCCCCGGACAGATGAACACTGAAGCTTTCTTT,CASSPGQMNTEAFF
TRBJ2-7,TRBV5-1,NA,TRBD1,TGCGCCAGCAGCTTGGCTTCTGGGTCGTACGGGACAGTGGCCTCCGAGCAGTACTTC,CASSLASGSYGTVASEQYF
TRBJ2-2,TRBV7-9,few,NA,TGTGCCAGCAGCATCGCGGGGACCGCCGGGGAGCTGTTTTTT,CASSIAGTAGELFF
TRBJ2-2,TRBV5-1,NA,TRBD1,TGCGCCAGCAGCTTGGTGATACCGGGACAGGGTTCCGACACCGGGGAGCTGTTTTTT,CASSLVIPGQGSDTGELFF
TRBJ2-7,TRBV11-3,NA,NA,TGTGCCAGCAGCTCTGATCGGAGCTACGAGCAGTACTTC,CASSSDRSYEQYF
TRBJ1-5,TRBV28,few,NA,TGTGCCAGCAGCGGGACTTTCAATCAGCCCCAGCATTTT,CASSGTFNQPQHF
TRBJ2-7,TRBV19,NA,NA,TGTGCCAGTAGGAGGGGGGGTTCGGGCAACGAGCAGTACTTC,CASRRGGSGNEQYF
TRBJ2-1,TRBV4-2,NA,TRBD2,TGTGCCAGCAGCCAAGGGGAGGCGGGAGGGGCGTACAATGAGCAGTTCTTC,CASSQGEAGGAYNEQFF
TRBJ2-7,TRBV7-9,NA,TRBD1,TGTGCCAGCACCGAGGACAGGACCTACGAGCAGTACTTC,CASTEDRTYEQYF
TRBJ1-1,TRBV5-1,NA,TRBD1,TGCGCCAGCAGCTGGGGGACAGGGGGATCGGGAACTGAAGCTTTCTTT,CASSWGTGGSGTEAFF
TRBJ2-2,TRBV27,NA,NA,TGTGCCAGCAGTTCCCAGCTAGTCGGGGAGCTGTTTTTT,CASSSQLVGELFF
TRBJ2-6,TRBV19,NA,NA,TGTGCCAGTAGTATCAGCTCTGGGGCCAACGTCCTGACTTTC,CASSISSGANVLTF
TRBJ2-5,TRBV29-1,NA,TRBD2,TGCAGCGTTGGGGGACTAGCGGGAGAATTTGGGGAGACCCAGTACTTC,CSVGGLAGEFGETQYF